The 21 T cell receptor beta chains reported below all come from one sample, sequenced in a study of regulatory T cells in long-lasting Graves disease. Time point indicated: newly diagnosed GD, antithyroid drugs for less than 3 months. PBMC RNA was the source of the TCR library. Assembly of TCR beta libraries relied on iRepertoire HTBI primers together with Arm-PCR of CDR3 regions. TCRdb used MiXCR to reprocess the multiplex PCR reads, holding one entry per CDR3 protein. The table includes around 420,000 distinct CDR3 sequences, around 16% detected once. The source material was peripheral blood mononuclear cells (PBMCs), sampled at new diagnosis, from a patient treated with antithyroid drugs. The receptors were sampled from a female donor with Graves disease.

This clonotype was seen many times. V gene TRBV12-3 or TRBV12-4 combines with J gene TRBJ2-7; either TRBD1 or TRBD2 may supply D (6 bases each). The CDR3 runs to 13 residues. V lost 10 bases and J 0 bases, leaving 13 bases between the germline ends. DNA for the CDR3: TGTGCCACCCGGAGGGGGAGCTCCTACGAGCAGTACTTC. Translation: CATRRGSSYEQYF.

This clonotype was recorded at least ten times. At one end, the junction sequence differs from germline, possibly due to a read error. The chain is built from TRBV10-3 and TRBJ2-2, with 11 bases that match TRBD2. Germline lookup yields CDR1 ENHRY and CDR2 SYGVKD. This CDR3 has 16 amino acids. CDR3 in amino acids: CAIRETSGTYTGELFF. Written as DNA, the CDR3 is TGTGCCATCCGTGAGACTAGCGGGACATACACCGGGGAGCTGTTTTTT.

The chain uses TRBV5-1 and TRBJ1-5, with a possible D match to TRBD1 (6 bases). Germline V gene sequence: CDR1 SGHRS, CDR2 YFSETQ. CDR3 size: 15 residues. V dropped 4 bases and J dropped 4 bases, with 15 bases sitting between them. The CDR3 loop reads CASSVSGHQNQPQHF. The CDR3 DNA sequence: TGCGCCAGCAGCGTGTCGGGACACCAAAATCAGCCCCAGCATTTT.

This clonotype appeared many times. Compared with germline, one end of the junction differs, possibly owing to a read error. The chain carries TRBV5-1 and TRBJ1-2, with TRBD1 matching 8 bases. The CDR3 runs 14 residues. Germline V CDR1 and CDR2: SGHRS, YFSETQ. The CDR3 region is CASSSGQDVYGYTF. The CDR3 DNA reads as TGTGCCAGCAGCTCGGGACAGGACGTCTATGGCTACACCTTC.

This clonotype appeared many times. The V gene is TRBV7-2, the J gene TRBJ2-2, with D maybe TRBD2 (6 bases). The CDR3 consists of 15 residues. The V end lost 5 bases, the J end lost 1 base, and 11 bases lay between the germline ends. Germline V gene sequence: CDR1 SGHTA, CDR2 FQGNSA. The CDR3 bases are TGTGCCAGCAGCCCGACTAGAATGAACACCGGGGAGCTGTTTTTT. Translation gives CASSPTRMNTGELFF.

This clonotype was seen many times. V is TRBV11-2 and J is TRBJ1-2, with TRBD1 as a possible D gene (6 bases). Germline V lookup: CDR1 SGHAT, CDR2 FQNNGV. This CDR3 comprises 16 residues. Trimming removed 0 bases from V and 3 bases from J, with 14 bases in between. CDR3 sequence: CASSLDPGGGDYGYTF. The DNA for the CDR3 is TGTGCCAGCAGCTTAGATCCTGGCGGGGGCGACTATGGCTACACCTTC. The whole variable domain, remainder taken from reference TRBV11-2 and TRBJ1-2, is EAGVAQSPRYKIIEKRQSVAFWCNPISGHATLYWYQQILGQGPKLLIQFQNNGVVDDSQLPKDRFSAERLKGVDSTLKIQPAKLEDSAVYLCASSLDPGGGDYGYTFGSGTRLTVV.

This clonotype was counted only a few times. The J gene is TRBJ2-1, the V gene TRBV6-2 or TRBV6-3; no reliable D call. The V and J ends lost 7 bases and 4 bases respectively, with 11 bases between them. The CDR3 covers 13 residues. Looked up from germline, CDR1 is MNHEY and CDR2 is SVGEGT. As DNA, the CDR3 is TGTGCCAGCACCCCGGACGGATACAATGAGCAGTTCTTC. This sequence encodes CASTPDGYNEQFF.

This clonotype was observed at least ten times. This chain connects TRBV9 to TRBJ1-1, with 10 bases that match TRBD1. V dropped 4 bases and J dropped 3; count of bases not matched to a gene: 6. The V gene's germline CDR1 is SGDLS and CDR2 YYNGEE. The CDR3 loop spans 15 amino acids. DNA of the CDR3: TGTGCCAGCAGCCCACGGACAGGGGGAGACACTGAAGCTTTCTTT. Translation gives CASSPRTGGDTEAFF.

Note on this clonotype: With a much larger clone just one base away, this may be a read error. The chain couples TRBV15 to TRBJ2-7, with 8 bases lining up with TRBD1. V was clipped by 4 bases and J by 7 bases; unmatched bases: 15. Per germline, CDR1 LNHNV and CDR2 YYDKDF (reference sequence). The CDR3 spans 16 residues. The CDR3 loop reads CATSKGQGPVYNEQYF. The CDR3 region has the DNA TGTGCCACCAGCAAAGGACAGGGTCCGGTCTACAATGAGCAGTACTTC.

This clonotype was recorded many times. This chain uses TRBV7-9 with TRBJ1-1, with D unresolved. This CDR3 comprises 13 residues. Germline lookup yields CDR1 SEHNR and CDR2 FQNEAQ (reference sequence). V lost 1 base and J lost 5, with 8 bases in between. DNA for the CDR3: TGTGCCAGCAGCTTAGGTCCAGAAACTGAAGCTTTCTTT. The encoded protein is CASSLGPETEAFF.

This clonotype has at least ten counts. CDR3 bases: TGTGCCAGCAGTTACCCATGCCCCTACGAGCAGTACTTC. Its protein is CASSYPCPYEQYF. The gene calls are TRBV6-8 and TRBJ2-7; D remains unclear. Trimming took 2 bases from V and 2 from J, leaving 7 bases between them. The CDR3 covers 13 residues. CDR1 MNHGY and CDR2 SAAAGT come from the germline V gene.

The chain combines TRBV9 with TRBJ2-2, with 8 bases aligning to TRBD2. CDR3 length: 15 amino acids. Germline CDR1 and CDR2: SGDLS and YYNGEE. The J segment lost 7 bases and the V segment lost 6 bases, leaving 11 bases of the junction unmatched. The CDR3 DNA sequence: TGTGCCAGCACCGAGGGACTAGAGGGGGGCGGGGAGCTGTTTTTT. Translated: CASTEGLEGGGELFF. Combining the CDR3 with reference TRBV9 and TRBJ2-2 gives the whole variable domain DSGVTQTPKHLITATGQRVTLRCSPRSGDLSVYWYQQSLDQGLQFLIQYYNGEERAKGNILERFSAQQFPDLHSELNLSSLELGDSALYFCASTEGLEGGGELFFGEGSRLTVL.

This clonotype was found many times. The chain employs TRBV4-2 and TRBJ2-7; 9 nucleotides line up with TRBD1. The germline V gene encodes CDR1 LGHNA and CDR2 YNFKEQ. This CDR3 comprises 15 residues. J gave up 4 bases and V 2 bases, and 6 bases lay outside the gene matches. The CDR3 spells CASSQHAGTGYEQYF. The CDR3 coding sequence is TGTGCCAGCAGCCAACACGCCGGGACAGGGTACGAGCAGTACTTC.

This clonotype was recorded many times. The V gene is TRBV20-1, the J gene TRBJ1-2; D unclear. Germline V lookup: CDR1 DFQATT, CDR2 SNEGSKA (reference sequence). The CDR3 has 12 amino acids. Trimming removed 0 bases at V and 9 bases at J, with 11 bases between. The CDR3 sequence is CSARDFKWSYTF. The CDR3 DNA reads as TGCAGTGCTAGAGATTTCAAGTGGAGCTACACCTTC.

This clonotype has only a few counts. A much larger clone lies one base from this, so it may be a read error. This likely comes from a read error, as the CDR3 has no conserved phenylalanine or tryptophan at its end. This rearrangement joins TRBV2 to TRBJ1-1, with unresolved D. Germline V gene sequence: CDR1 SNHLY, CDR2 FYNNEI. The V end lost 7 bases, the J end lost 0 bases, and 6 bases lay between the germline ends. The CDR3 contains 12 residues. The CDR3 is CASKKVNTEAFL. CDR3 DNA sequence: TGTGCCAGCAAGAAGGTGAACACTGAAGCTTTCCTT.

On this clonotype: It may be a read error: a sequence one base away is much more abundant. The chain carries TRBV29-1 and TRBJ2-7; tentative D call: TRBD1 (6 bases). V dropped 2 bases and J dropped 6 bases, with 8 bases sitting between them. CDR1 SQVTM and CDR2 ANQGSEA come from the germline V gene. There are 11 residues in the CDR3. Here the CDR3 DNA reads TGCAGCGTTGAAACAGGGACCGAGCAGTACTTC. It is translated as CSVETGTEQYF.

This clonotype was detected a few times. The chain employs TRBV20-1 and TRBJ2-1; D is possibly TRBD1 (5 bases). V shed 6 bases and J shed 6 bases, with 15 bases lying between them. The germline CDR1 and CDR2 sequences are DFQATT and SNEGSKA (reference sequence). The CDR3 has 13 residues. For the CDR3, the DNA is TGCAGTGCGGCACAGGCTGCCCGCAATGAGCAGTTCTTC. As protein: CSAAQAARNEQFF.

The chain combines TRBV27 with TRBJ1-1; D is possibly TRBD1 (5 bases). CDR1 and CDR2 from the germline V gene are MNHEY and SMNVEV (reference sequence). CDR3 length: 14 amino acids. Trimming took 2 bases from V and 6 from J, leaving 13 bases between them. The CDR3 loop reads CASSLRGVVSEAFF. The CDR3 bases are TGTGCCAGCAGTTTACGGGGGGTTGTCTCTGAAGCTTTCTTT.

In its sample, this clonotype was seen many times. The V call is TRBV7-9, the J call TRBJ2-5; TRBD1 aligns across 10 bases. The CDR3 runs 17 residues. The germline gives CDR1 SEHNR, CDR2 FQNEAQ (reference sequence). The trim removed 5 bases at V and 4 bases at J, leaving 13 bases unmatched. The CDR3 reads CASSPDPGQGFRETQYF. The CDR3 DNA reads as TGTGCCAGCAGCCCCGATCCGGGACAGGGGTTTCGAGAGACCCAGTACTTC.

In its sample, this clonotype was seen a few times. The CDR3 here is CASSRAVAGETYEQYF. As DNA, the CDR3 is TGTGCCAGCAGCCGAGCTGTAGCGGGAGAGACCTACGAGCAGTACTTC. The chain combines TRBV7-9 with TRBJ2-7, with 9 bases lining up with TRBD2. The germline V gene encodes CDR1 SEHNR and CDR2 FQNEAQ (reference sequence). Trimming cost V 5 bases and J 2 bases; bases outside gene matches: 10. The CDR3 totals 16 residues.

This clonotype was seen at least ten times. The V gene is TRBV27, the J gene TRBJ2-2; possibly TRBD1 or TRBD2 for D (5 bases each). The germline CDR1 and CDR2 sequences are MNHEY and SMNVEV (reference sequence). The CDR3 totals 15 residues. Trimming shortened V by 5 bases and J by 0 bases, and 10 bases separated the two germline ends. The CDR3 region is CASSPRGANTGELFF. The CDR3 region has the DNA TGTGCCAGCAGTCCCCGGGGCGCGAACACCGGGGAGCTGTTTTTT.